This T cell receptor (beta chain) is from a study of cytomegalovirus exposure and HLA in healthy donors. Study results and limitations: The tendency of first-cohort TCR clusters to co-occur in the roughly 110 validation repertoires was the finding of a later analysis.

With regard to this clone: Its cognate antigen is unknown.

Measured with immunoSEQ multiplex PCR; TCRdb has only the in-frame clones, and not every one. The sample shows about 120,000 clones, around nine tenths of them seen only once. This CDR3 spans 15 amino acids. V was shortened by 3 bases and J by 4 bases, with 13 bases between the two germline ends. Germline V gene lookup returns CDR1 KGHSH and CDR2 LQKENI. The source of this sequence is a man younger than 30 in good health and CMV-seropositive. V gene TRBV18 combines with J gene TRBJ2-1; D perhaps matches TRBD1 (6 bases). The sequenced sample was PBMCs. The CDR3 region has the DNA TGTGCCAGCTCACCTTCCCCAGGGGATTACAATGAGCAGTTCTTC. Amino acids: CASSPSPGDYNEQFF. Variable domain in full (rest from reference TRBV18 and TRBJ2-1): NAGVMQNPRHLVRRRGQEARLRCSPMKGHSHVYWYRQLPEEGLKFMVYLQKENIIDESGMPKERFSAEFPKEGPSILRIQQVVRGDSAAYFCASSPSPGDYNEQFFGPGTRLTVL.